The rows below give T cell receptor beta chains drawn from one sample of a study of shared clonotypes between healthy human individuals. Libraries were prepared by immunoSEQ multiplex PCR; TCRdb keeps only in-frame clonotypes and omits some of them. The data hold 1.6 million or so clones, with just under 99% observed a single time. Sequenced: naive CD4+ T cells sorted from blood. These receptors were obtained from a man aged 25-45 years in good health. The CDR3 runs from the conserved cysteine through the conserved F or W. A D gene is named only where the DNA matches it firmly. Clone sizes are given selectively: once, few, many, or a class where the clone is expanded.

length	V	size	J	D	DNA	CDR3
14	TRBV6-5	NA	TRBJ2-7	NA	TGTGCCAGCAGTCGCCGGCCAGGGGCGTACGAGCAGTACTTC	CASSRRPGAYEQYF
15	TRBV7-9	once	TRBJ2-1	NA	TGTGCCAGCAGCCACGACAGCTCTTGGGTCAATGAGCAGTTCTTC	CASSHDSSWVNEQFF
15	TRBV5-4	NA	TRBJ2-1	NA	TGTGCCAGCAGCTTGGGCCAGGTTCAGGGCAATGAGCAGTTCTTC	CASSLGQVQGNEQFF
17	TRBV5-1	NA	TRBJ2-1	TRBD2	TGCGCCAGCAGCCCCAGAATCCAGCGGGAGGGCCTGGGTGAGCAGTTCTTC	CASSPRIQREGLGEQFF
15	TRBV4-3	NA	TRBJ2-7	TRBD1	TGCGCCAGCAGCCTCACGACAGGGGCGATCGACGAGCAGTACTTC	CASSLTTGAIDEQYF
13	TRBV5-1	NA	TRBJ2-3	NA	TGCGCCAGCAGCTTGGACAAGCCAGATACGCAGTATTTT	CASSLDKPDTQYF
17	TRBV11-2	once	TRBJ2-1	NA	TGTGCCAGCAGCTTAGAGGGCTTATCGAGCTCCTACAATGAGCAGTTCTTC	CASSLEGLSSSYNEQFF
18	TRBV18	NA	TRBJ2-6	NA	TGTGCCAGCTCACCCCGACTGGCGTCTTCCAAAAGTGCGAACGTCCTGACTTTC	CASSPRLASSKSANVLTF
14	TRBV7-3	NA	TRBJ2-2	NA	TGTGCCAGCAGCCCCCCAGGGACGAGGGGGGAGCTGTTTTTT	CASSPPGTRGELFF
15	TRBV18	NA	TRBJ1-1	TRBD1	TGTGCCAGCTCACCTGGGACAGGGGGGAACACTGAAGCTTTCTTT	CASSPGTGGNTEAFF
18	TRBV5-3	NA	TRBJ1-5	NA	TGTGCCAGAAGCTTGACAAGCCGCCGACAGACAGTCAATCAGCCCCAGCATTTT	CARSLTSRRQTVNQPQHF
15	TRBV19	once	TRBJ2-3	NA	TGTGCCAGTAGTGATCGGGATAGAAAGTCAGATACGCAGTATTTT	CASSDRDRKSDTQYF
13	TRBV7-6	NA	TRBJ2-7	NA	TGTGCCAGCAGCAAGACAGTCTCCTACGAGCAGTACTTC	CASSKTVSYEQYF
14	TRBV28	NA	TRBJ1-2	TRBD1	TGTGCCAGCCAATCTACAGGGGAGCTCAATGGCTACACCTTC	CASQSTGELNGYTF
15	TRBV18	NA	TRBJ2-5	NA	TGTGCCAGCTCGTCACTCAGGGAAAGGCAAGAGACCCAGTACTTC	CASSSLRERQETQYF
15	TRBV6-6	NA	TRBJ2-1	NA	TGTGCCAGCAGTGGAGAGTTGGGGTCCTACAATGAGCAGTTCTTC	CASSGELGSYNEQFF
15	TRBV5-1	NA	TRBJ2-7	NA	TGCGCCAGCAGCTTGGTGGACGGATACTCCTACGAGCAGTACTTC	CASSLVDGYSYEQYF
17	TRBV7-9	NA	TRBJ2-2	TRBD2	TGTGCCAGCAGCTTAGAGGCTAGCGGGAGGGCGACCGGGGAGCTGTTTTTT	CASSLEASGRATGELFF
16	TRBV9	NA	TRBJ2-1	TRBD2	TGTGCCAGCAGCCAAACAAGGGGGACTAGCTACAATGAGCAGTTCTTC	CASSQTRGTSYNEQFF
13	TRBV6-6	NA	TRBJ2-7	NA	TGTGCCACCCGTCTCGAGGTATCCTACGAGCAGTACTTC	CATRLEVSYEQYF
16	TRBV5-5	NA	TRBJ1-2	TRBD1	TGTGCCAGCAGCTCCTCCCCGGGACAGGTTAACTATGGCTACACCTTC	CASSSSPGQVNYGYTF
12	TRBV2	NA	TRBJ1-3	NA	TGTGCCAGCAGTGCTTCGGGAAACACCATATATTTT	CASSASGNTIYF
16	TRBV10-3	NA	TRBJ2-2	NA	TGTGCCATCAGTCCCCCGGGGGCGGGACTCACCGGGGAGCTGTTTTTT	CAISPPGAGLTGELFF
17	TRBV11-2	NA	TRBJ1-1	NA	NA	CASSFGPGQAENTEAFF
15	TRBV11-2	NA	TRBJ2-7	TRBD1	TGTGCCAGCAGCGTACTCAGACAGGGTCCCTACGAGCAGTACTTC	CASSVLRQGPYEQYF
14	TRBV18	NA	TRBJ2-3	NA	TGTGCCAGCTCACCAACACTCCACACAGATACGCAGTATTTT	CASSPTLHTDTQYF
15	TRBV5-1	NA	TRBJ2-3	NA	TGCGCCAGTACCACGGTCGCGGCTATCACAGATACGCAGTATTTT	CASTTVAAITDTQYF